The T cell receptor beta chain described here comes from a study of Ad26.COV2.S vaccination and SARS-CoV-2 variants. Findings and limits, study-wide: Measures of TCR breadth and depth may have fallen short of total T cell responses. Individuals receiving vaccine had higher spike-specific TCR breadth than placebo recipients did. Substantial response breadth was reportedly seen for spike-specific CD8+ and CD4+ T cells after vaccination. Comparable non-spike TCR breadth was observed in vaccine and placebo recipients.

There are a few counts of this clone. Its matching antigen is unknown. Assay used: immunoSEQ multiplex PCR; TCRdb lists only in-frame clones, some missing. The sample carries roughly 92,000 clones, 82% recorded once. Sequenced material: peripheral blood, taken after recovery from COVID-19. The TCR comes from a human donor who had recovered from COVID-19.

CDR3 in DNA: TGTGCCAGCGTGGAAGGGCGGGTTTCCTACAATGAGCAGTTCTTC. It is translated as CASVEGRVSYNEQFF. The gene calls are TRBV7-2 and TRBJ2-1; TRBD2 might be the D (5 bases). The ends were cut back, 8 bases at V and 1 base at J, with 15 bases in the middle. Looked up from germline, CDR1 is SGHTA and CDR2 is FQGNSA. This CDR3 is built from 15 residues.